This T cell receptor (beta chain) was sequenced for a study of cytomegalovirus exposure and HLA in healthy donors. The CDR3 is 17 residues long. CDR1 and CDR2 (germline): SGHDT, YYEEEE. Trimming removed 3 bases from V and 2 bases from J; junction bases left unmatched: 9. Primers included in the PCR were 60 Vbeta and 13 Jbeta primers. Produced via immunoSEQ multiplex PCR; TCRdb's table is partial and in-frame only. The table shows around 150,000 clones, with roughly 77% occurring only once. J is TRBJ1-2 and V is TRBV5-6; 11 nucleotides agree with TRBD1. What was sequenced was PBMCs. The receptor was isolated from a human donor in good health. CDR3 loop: CASSSPGQGDTNYGYTF. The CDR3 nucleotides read TGTGCCAGCAGCTCCCCGGGACAGGGGGATACGAACTATGGCTACACCTTC.